This paragraph reports one T cell receptor (beta chain). The antigen is not known. This sample is drawn from a study of cytomegalovirus exposure and HLA in healthy donors. Study-level findings and limits: Analysis was carried out at a later point, and it linked a missense DCLRE1C variant to TCR beta V- and J-gene trimming.

In the PCR, 60 Vbeta and 13 Jbeta primers were used. This table comes from immunoSEQ multiplex PCR, and its TCRdb copy is limited to in-frame clones, with some not included. The data contain 250,000 to 300,000 clones, approximately 84% of them singletons. The sequenced sample was PBMCs. This sequence was found in a woman between 40 and 50 years old in good health and CMV-seropositive.

The CDR3: CASSLFSPGLAGSTDTQYF. The CDR3 bases are TGTGCCAGCAGTTTATTCTCCCCGGGACTAGCGGGCAGTACAGATACGCAGTATTTT. This chain joins TRBV28 and TRBJ2-3, with 12 bases fitting TRBD2. CDR1 is MDHEN, CDR2 SYDVKM, per germline. V shed 1 base and J 3 bases; nucleotides not matched to a gene: 11. The CDR3 is 19 amino acids. Together with reference TRBV28 and TRBJ2-3, the CDR3 gives the full variable domain: DVKVTQSSRYLVKRTGEKVFLECVQDMDHENMFWYRQDPGLGLRLIYFSYDVKMKEKGDIPEGYSVSREKKERFSLILESASTNQTSMYLCASSLFSPGLAGSTDTQYFGPGTRLTVL.